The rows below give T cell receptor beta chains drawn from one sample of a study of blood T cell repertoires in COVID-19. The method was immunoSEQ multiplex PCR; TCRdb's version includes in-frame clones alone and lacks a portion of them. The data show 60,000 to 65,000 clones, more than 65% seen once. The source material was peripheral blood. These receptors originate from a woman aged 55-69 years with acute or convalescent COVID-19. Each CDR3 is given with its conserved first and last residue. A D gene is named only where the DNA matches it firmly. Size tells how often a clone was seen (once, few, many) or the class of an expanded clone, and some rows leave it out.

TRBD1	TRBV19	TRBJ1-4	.	CASKDRGTGAEKLFF	TGTGCCAGTAAGGACAGGGGGACGGGGGCTGAAAAACTGTTTTTT
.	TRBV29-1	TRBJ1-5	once	CSVDGVGVEQPQHF	TGCAGCGTTGATGGGGTAGGGGTCGAACAGCCCCAGCATTTT
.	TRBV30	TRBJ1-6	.	CAWKTDSRNSPLHF	TGTGCCTGGAAAACTGACAGTCGTAATTCACCCCTCCACTTT
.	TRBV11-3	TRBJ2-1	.	CTSSLEGGPENEQFF	TGTACCAGCAGCTTAGAGGGGGGGCCGGAAAATGAGCAGTTCTTC
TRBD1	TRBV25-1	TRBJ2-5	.	CASSVIRGREETQYF	TGTGCCAGCAGTGTCATCAGGGGGCGGGAAGAGACCCAGTACTTC
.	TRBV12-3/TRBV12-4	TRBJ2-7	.	CASSSIDYEQYF	TGTGCCAGCAGTTCGATAGACTACGAGCAGTACTTC
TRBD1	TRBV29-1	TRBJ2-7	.	CSVETGGEQYF	TGCAGCGTGGAAACAGGGGGCGAGCAGTACTTC
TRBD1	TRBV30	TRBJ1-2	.	CASARTGVAGYTF	TGTGCCTCGGCCCGGACAGGGGTGGCTGGCTACACCTTC
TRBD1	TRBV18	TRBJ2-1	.	CASSPYNRGTFYNEQFF	TGTGCCAGCTCACCGTACAACAGGGGGACCTTCTACAATGAGCAGTTCTTC
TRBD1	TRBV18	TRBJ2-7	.	CASSPPGRDRGGTYEQYF	TGTGCCAGCTCACCACCTGGCCGGGACAGGGGTGGGACCTACGAGCAGTACTTC
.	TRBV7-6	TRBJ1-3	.	CAIGGNGNTIYF	TGTGCCATTGGGGGGAATGGAAACACCATATATTTT
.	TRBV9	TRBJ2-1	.	CASSHQGGNNEQFF	TGTGCCAGCAGCCACCAGGGCGGGAATAATGAGCAGTTCTTC
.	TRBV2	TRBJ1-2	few	CASSGQVYGYTF	TGTGCCAGCAGTGGACAAGTCTATGGCTACACCTTC
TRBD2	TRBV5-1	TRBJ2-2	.	CASSEALPGRVRNTGELFF	TGCGCCAGCAGCGAAGCCCTTCCCGGGAGGGTCAGAAACACCGGGGAGCTGTTTTTT
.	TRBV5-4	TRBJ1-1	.	CASSPQGLNTEAFF	TGTGCCAGCAGCCCCCAGGGATTGAACACTGAAGCTTTCTTT
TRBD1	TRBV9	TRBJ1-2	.	CASSPGDRANYGYTF	TGTGCCAGCAGCCCCGGGGACAGGGCTAACTATGGCTACACCTTC
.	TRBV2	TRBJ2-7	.	CASTEQGHEQYF	TGTGCCAGCACCGAACAGGGACACGAGCAGTACTTC
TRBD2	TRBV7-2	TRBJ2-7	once	CASSWSGGAYEQYF	TGTGCCAGCAGTTGGAGCGGGGGGGCCTACGAGCAGTACTTC
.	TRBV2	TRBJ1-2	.	CASSEIPRTASFGGYTF	TGTGCCAGCAGTGAAATCCCGCGGACAGCGAGCTTTGGTGGCTACACCTTC
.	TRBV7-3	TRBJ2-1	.	CASSRGDYNEQFF	TGTGCCAGCAGCCGCGGGGACTACAATGAGCAGTTCTTC
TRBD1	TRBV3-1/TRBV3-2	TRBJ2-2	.	CASSTGQGLGELFF	TGTGCCAGCAGCACCGGACAGGGGCTTGGGGAGCTGTTTTTT
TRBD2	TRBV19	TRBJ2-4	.	CASSPPVGLAGGDIQYF	TGTGCCAGTAGTCCCCCGGTCGGACTAGCGGGGGGTGACATTCAGTACTTC
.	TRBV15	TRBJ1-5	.	CATSRDLGVSQPQHF	TGTGCCACCAGCAGAGATCTAGGGGTGAGTCAGCCCCAGCATTTT
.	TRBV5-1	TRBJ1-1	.	CASSTAGTQNTEAFF	TGCGCCAGCAGTACTGCCGGGACTCAGAACACTGAAGCTTTCTTT
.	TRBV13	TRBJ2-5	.	CASSGRVSGETQYF	TGTGCCAGCAGCGGGCGGGTCTCTGGGGAGACCCAGTACTTC
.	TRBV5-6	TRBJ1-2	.	CASSLPDIPLLGYGYTF	TGTGCCAGCAGCTTGCCGGACATACCCTTGCTCGGCTATGGCTACACCTTC
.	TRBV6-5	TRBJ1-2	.	CASARVDSNYGYTF	TGTGCCAGCGCTCGAGTGGACAGTAACTATGGCTACACCTTC
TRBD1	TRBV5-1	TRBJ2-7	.	CASSLKGADYEQYF	TGCGCCAGCAGCCTTAAGGGGGCAGACTACGAGCAGTACTTC
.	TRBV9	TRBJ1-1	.	CASSVERVGTEAFF	TGTGCCAGCAGCGTAGAGAGGGTGGGCACTGAAGCTTTCTTT
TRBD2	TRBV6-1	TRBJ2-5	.	CASSGPWERGRGETQYF	TGTGCCAGCAGTGGACCGTGGGAGCGGGGGAGGGGAGAGACCCAGTACTTC
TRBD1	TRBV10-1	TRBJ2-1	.	CASSESGTGVYNEQFF	TGCGCCAGCAGTGAGTCCGGGACAGGGGTCTACAATGAGCAGTTCTTC
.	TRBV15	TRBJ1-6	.	CATSGPGSNSPLHF	TGTGCCACCAGCGGTCCAGGTTCTAATTCACCCCTCCACTTT
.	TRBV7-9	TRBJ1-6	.	CASSSQDGGTSPLHF	TGTGCCAGCAGCTCCCAGGACGGGGGGACGTCACCCCTCCACTTT
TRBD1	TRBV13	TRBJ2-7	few	CASSGGQGGEQYF	TGTGCCAGCAGCGGCGGACAGGGCGGCGAGCAGTACTTC
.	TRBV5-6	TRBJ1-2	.	CASSFRGSAYGYTF	TGTGCCAGCAGCTTCCGCGGCTCCGCATATGGCTACACCTTC
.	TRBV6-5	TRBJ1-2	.	CATAPRGSDGYTF	TGTGCCACCGCTCCCAGAGGGAGCGATGGCTACACCTTC
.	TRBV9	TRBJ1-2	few	CASSPDTYRGYTF	TGTGCCAGCAGCCCAGACACGTATCGGGGCTACACCTTC
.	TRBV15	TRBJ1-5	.	CATSIQANQPQHF	TGTGCCACCAGCATACAGGCGAATCAGCCCCAGCATTTT
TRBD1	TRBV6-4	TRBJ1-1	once	CASSLDRATEAFF	TGTGCCAGCAGCTTGGACAGGGCCACTGAAGCTTTCTTT
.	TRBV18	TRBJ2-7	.	CASSPRSGPYEQYF	TGTGCCAGCTCACCACGTAGCGGTCCCTACGAGCAGTACTTC
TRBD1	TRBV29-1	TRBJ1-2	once	CSVDVTGSRYGYTF	TGCAGCGTTGACGTGACAGGGTCGAGGTATGGCTACACCTTC
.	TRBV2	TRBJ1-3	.	CASRGLAGNTIYF	TGTGCCAGCAGGGGACTTGCAGGAAACACCATATATTTT
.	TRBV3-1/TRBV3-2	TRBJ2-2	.	CASSDDYVSGELFF	TGTGCCAGCAGCGACGACTACGTTTCCGGGGAGCTGTTTTTT
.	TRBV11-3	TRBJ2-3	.	CASSSTGTDTQYF	TGTGCCAGCAGCTCCACAGGGACAGATACGCAGTATTTT
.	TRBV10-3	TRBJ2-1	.	CAISGAPIRGNEQFF	TGTGCCATCAGTGGGGCTCCGATCCGGGGCAATGAGCAGTTCTTC
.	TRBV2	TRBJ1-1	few	CASSLREVNTEAFF	TGTGCCAGCAGTCTCAGGGAGGTGAACACTGAAGCTTTCTTT
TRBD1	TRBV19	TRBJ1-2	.	CASSIGTGEPYGYTF	TGTGCCAGTAGTATAGGGACAGGGGAACCCTATGGCTACACCTTC